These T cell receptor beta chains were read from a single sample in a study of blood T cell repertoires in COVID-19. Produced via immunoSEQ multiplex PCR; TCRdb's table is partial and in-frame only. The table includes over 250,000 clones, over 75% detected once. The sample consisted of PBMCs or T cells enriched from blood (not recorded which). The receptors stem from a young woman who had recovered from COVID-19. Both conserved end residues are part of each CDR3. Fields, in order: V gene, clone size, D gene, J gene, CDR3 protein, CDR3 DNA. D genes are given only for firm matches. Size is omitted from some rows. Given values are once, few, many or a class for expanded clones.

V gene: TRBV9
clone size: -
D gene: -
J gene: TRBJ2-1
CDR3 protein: CASSVGPGIDEQFF
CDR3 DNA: TGTGCCAGCAGCGTAGGTCCGGGGATCGATGAGCAGTTCTTC

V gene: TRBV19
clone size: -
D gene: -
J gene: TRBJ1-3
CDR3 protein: CASSIDLVAHLRHSGNTIYF
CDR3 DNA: TGTGCCAGTAGTATAGATCTCGTTGCGCACCTGAGACACTCTGGAAACACCATATATTTT

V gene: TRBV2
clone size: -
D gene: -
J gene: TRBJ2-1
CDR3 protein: CASSDTGDSYNEQFF
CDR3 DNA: TGTGCCAGCAGTGACACGGGAGACTCCTACAATGAGCAGTTCTTC

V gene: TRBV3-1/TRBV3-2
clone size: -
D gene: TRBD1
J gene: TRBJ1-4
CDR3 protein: CASSRRTGGMEKLFF
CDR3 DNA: TGTGCCAGCAGCCGTCGGACAGGGGGGATGGAAAAACTGTTTTTT

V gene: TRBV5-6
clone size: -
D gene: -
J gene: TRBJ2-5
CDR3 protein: CASSSGAQLYQETQYF
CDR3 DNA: TGTGCCAGCAGCTCGGGAGCCCAACTATACCAAGAGACCCAGTACTTC

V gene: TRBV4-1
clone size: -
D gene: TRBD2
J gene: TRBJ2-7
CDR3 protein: CASSPGGGNSYEQYF
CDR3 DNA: TGCGCCAGCAGCCCGGGCGGGGGAAACTCCTACGAGCAGTACTTC

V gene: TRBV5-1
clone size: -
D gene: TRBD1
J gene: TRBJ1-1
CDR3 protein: CASSPGGTANTEAFF
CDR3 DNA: TGCGCCAGCAGCCCTGGAGGGACAGCGAACACTGAAGCTTTCTTT

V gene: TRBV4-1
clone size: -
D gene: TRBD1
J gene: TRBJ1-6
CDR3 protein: CASSPLTGGINSPLHF
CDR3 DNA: TGCGCCAGCAGCCCCCTTACAGGGGGGATAAATTCACCCCTCCACTTT

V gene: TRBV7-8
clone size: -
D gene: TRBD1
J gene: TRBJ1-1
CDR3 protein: CASSFQGGEAFF
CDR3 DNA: TGTGCCAGCAGCTTCCAGGGGGGTGAAGCTTTCTTT

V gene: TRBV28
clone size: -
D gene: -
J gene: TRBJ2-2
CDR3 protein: CASWGGLTGELFF
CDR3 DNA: TGTGCCAGCTGGGGGGGGCTCACCGGGGAGCTGTTTTTT

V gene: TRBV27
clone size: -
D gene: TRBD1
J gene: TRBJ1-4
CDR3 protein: CASSLGTGFEKLFF
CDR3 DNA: TGTGCCAGCAGTTTGGGGACAGGGTTTGAAAAACTGTTTTTT

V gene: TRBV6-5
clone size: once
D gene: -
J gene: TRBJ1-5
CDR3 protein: CASSSGINQPQHF
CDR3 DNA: TGTGCCAGCAGTTCCGGGATCAATCAGCCCCAGCATTTT

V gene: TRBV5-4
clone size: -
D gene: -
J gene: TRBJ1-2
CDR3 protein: CASSLERQTIGYTF
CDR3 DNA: TGTGCCAGCAGCTTGGAAAGGCAGACTATAGGCTACACCTTC

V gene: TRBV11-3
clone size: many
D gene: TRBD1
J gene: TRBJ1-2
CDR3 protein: CASSLERGRDYGYTF
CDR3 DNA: TGTGCCAGCAGCTTAGAAAGGGGGCGCGACTATGGCTACACCTTC

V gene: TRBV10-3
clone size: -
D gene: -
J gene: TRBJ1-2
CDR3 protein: CAISDGAYSYGYTF
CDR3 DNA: TGTGCCATCAGTGATGGAGCTTATAGCTATGGCTACACCTTC

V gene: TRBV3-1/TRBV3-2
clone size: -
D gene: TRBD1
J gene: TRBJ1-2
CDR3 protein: CASSQGEGQGADGYTF
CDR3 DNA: TGTGCCAGCAGCCAAGGTGAAGGACAGGGGGCAGACGGCTACACCTTC

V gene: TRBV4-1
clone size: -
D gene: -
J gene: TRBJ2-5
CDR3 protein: CASSVLGDIYETQYF
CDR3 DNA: TGCGCCAGCAGCGTACTCGGGGACATCTATGAGACCCAGTACTTC

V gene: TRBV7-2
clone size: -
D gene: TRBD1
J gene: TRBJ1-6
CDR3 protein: CASSLQAGTGGSPLHF
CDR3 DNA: TGTGCCAGCAGCTTACAAGCCGGGACAGGTGGCTCACCCCTCCACTTT

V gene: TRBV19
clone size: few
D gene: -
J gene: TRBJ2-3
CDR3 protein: CASNRAGVTDTQYF
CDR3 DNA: TGTGCCAGTAATCGGGCAGGGGTCACAGATACGCAGTATTTT

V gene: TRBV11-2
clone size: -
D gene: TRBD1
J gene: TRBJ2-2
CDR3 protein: CASSLDRGHGELFF
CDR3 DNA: TGTGCCAGCAGCTTAGACAGGGGGCACGGGGAGCTGTTTTTT

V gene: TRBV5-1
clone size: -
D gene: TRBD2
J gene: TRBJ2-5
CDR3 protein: CASSFSGGGETQYF
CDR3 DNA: TGCGCCAGCAGCTTCAGCGGGGGAGGAGAGACCCAGTACTTC

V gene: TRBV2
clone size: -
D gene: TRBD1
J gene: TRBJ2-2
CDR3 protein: CASSFRTGGGTGELFF
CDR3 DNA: TGTGCCAGCAGTTTTCGGACAGGGGGCGGCACCGGGGAGCTGTTTTTT

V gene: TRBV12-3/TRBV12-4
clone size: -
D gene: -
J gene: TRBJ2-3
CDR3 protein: CASSPNTDTQYF
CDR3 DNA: TGTGCCAGCAGTCCCAACACAGATACGCAGTATTTT

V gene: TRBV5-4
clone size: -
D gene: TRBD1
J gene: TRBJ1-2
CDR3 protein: CASSLEGNRGELYGYTF
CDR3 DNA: TGTGCCAGCAGCTTGGAGGGAAACAGGGGCGAACTCTATGGCTACACCTTC

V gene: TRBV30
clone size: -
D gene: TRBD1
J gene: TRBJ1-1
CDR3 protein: CAWSLQGVKAFF
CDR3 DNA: TGTGCCTGGAGTCTACAGGGGGTTAAAGCTTTCTTT

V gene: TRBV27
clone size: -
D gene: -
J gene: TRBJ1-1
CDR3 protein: CASSLGSTSLAFF
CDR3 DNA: TGTGCCAGCAGTTTGGGCAGCACATCTTTGGCTTTCTTT

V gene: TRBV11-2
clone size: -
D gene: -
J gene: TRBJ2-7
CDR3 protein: CASSERRAYEQYF
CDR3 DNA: TGTGCCAGCAGTGAAAGGAGGGCCTACGAGCAGTACTTC

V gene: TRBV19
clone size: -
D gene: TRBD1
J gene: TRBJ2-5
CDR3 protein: CASRDRGAETQYF
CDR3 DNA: TGTGCCAGTAGGGACAGGGGAGCGGAGACCCAGTACTTC

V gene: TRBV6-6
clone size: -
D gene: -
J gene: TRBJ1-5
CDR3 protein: CASRRETDQPQHF
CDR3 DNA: TGTGCCAGCAGGAGAGAAACCGATCAGCCCCAGCATTTT

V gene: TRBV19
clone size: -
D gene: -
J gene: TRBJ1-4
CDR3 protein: CASSLEGRVNEKLFF
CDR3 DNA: TGTGCCAGTAGTCTCGAGGGTCGGGTAAATGAAAAACTGTTTTTT

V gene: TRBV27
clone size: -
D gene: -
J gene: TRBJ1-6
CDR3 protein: CASSSIPNSPLHF
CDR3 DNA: TGTGCCAGCAGTTCTATCCCTAATTCACCCCTCCACTTT

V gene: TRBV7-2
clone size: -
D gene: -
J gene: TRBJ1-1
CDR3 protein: CASSLDSGNPGAFF
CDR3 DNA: TGTGCCAGCAGCTTAGATTCGGGTAATCCGGGAGCTTTCTTT

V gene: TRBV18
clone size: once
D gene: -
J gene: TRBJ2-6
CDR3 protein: CASSPQENVLTF
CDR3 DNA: TGTGCCAGCTCACCCCAAGAGAACGTCCTGACTTTC

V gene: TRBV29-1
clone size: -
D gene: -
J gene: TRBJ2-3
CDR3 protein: CSVEDPSDATQYF
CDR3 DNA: TGCAGCGTTGAAGATCCTAGCGACGCTACGCAGTATTTT

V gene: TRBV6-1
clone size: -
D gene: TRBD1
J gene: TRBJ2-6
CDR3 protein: CASSENRGSGANVLTF
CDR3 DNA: TGTGCCAGCAGTGAAAACAGGGGGTCCGGGGCCAACGTCCTGACTTTC

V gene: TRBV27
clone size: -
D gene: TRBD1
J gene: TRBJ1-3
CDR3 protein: CASSISGGPGNTIYF
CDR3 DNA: TGTGCCAGCAGTATATCAGGGGGCCCTGGAAACACCATATATTTT

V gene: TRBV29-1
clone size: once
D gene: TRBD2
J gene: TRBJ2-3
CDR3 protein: CSVVAGAHTDTQYF
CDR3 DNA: TGCAGCGTTGTAGCGGGGGCCCACACAGATACGCAGTATTTT

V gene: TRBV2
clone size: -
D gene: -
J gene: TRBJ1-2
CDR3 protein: CASSETRGSHGYTF
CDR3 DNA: TGTGCCAGCAGTGAAACGAGAGGGAGCCATGGCTACACCTTC

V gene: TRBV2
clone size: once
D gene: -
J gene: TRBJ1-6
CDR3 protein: CAGRPGSSYNSPLHF
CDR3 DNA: TGTGCCGGCAGGCCCGGTAGCTCCTATAATTCACCCCTCCACTTT

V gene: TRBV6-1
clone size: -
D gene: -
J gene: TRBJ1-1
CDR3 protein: CASSEVSYGEGTEAFF
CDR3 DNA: TGTGCCAGCAGTGAAGTATCCTATGGGGAGGGCACTGAAGCTTTCTTT

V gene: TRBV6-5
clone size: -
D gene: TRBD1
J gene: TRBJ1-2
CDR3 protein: CASSPGGGYTF
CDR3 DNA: TGTGCCAGCAGCCCAGGGGGGGGCTACACCTTC

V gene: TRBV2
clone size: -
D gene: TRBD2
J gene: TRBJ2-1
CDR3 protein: CASSPGTSSYNEQFF
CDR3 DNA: TGTGCCAGCAGCCCCGGGACTAGCTCCTACAATGAGCAGTTCTTC

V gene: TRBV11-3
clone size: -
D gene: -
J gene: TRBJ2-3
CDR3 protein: CASSPTDGPTDTQYF
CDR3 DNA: TGTGCCAGCAGCCCGACAGACGGCCCCACAGATACGCAGTATTTT

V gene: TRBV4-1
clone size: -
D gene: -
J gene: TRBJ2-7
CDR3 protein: CASSQDRSPSWEQYF
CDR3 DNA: TGCGCCAGCAGCCAAGATCGAAGCCCCTCTTGGGAGCAGTACTTC

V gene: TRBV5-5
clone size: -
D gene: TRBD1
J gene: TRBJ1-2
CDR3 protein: CASSSDRAAYGYTF
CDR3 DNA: TGTGCCAGCAGTTCGGACAGGGCGGCCTATGGCTACACCTTC

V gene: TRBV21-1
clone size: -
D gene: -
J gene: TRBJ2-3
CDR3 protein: CASKLRATDTQYF
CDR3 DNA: TGTGCCAGTAAACTGCGGGCCACAGATACGCAGTATTTT

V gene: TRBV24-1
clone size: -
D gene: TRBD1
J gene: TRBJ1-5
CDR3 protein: CATSDGTGGDQPQHF
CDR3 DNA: TGTGCCACCAGTGATGGGACAGGGGGGGACCAGCCCCAGCATTTT

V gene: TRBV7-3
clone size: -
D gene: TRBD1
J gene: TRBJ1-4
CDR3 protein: CASSLWTGWVDEKLFF
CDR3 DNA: TGTGCCAGCAGCCTATGGACAGGGTGGGTCGATGAAAAACTGTTTTTT

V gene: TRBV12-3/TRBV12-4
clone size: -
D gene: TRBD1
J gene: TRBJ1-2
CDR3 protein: CASSLGDRDGYTF
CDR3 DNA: TGTGCCAGCAGTTTAGGGGACAGGGACGGCTACACCTTC

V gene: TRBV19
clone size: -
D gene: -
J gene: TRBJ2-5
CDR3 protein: CASSALGGTQYF
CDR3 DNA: TGTGCCAGTAGTGCCTTAGGGGGGACCCAGTACTTC

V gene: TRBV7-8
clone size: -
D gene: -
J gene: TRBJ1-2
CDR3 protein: CASSLKLEGANYGYTF
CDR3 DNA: TGTGCCAGCAGCTTAAAGTTAGAAGGGGCTAACTATGGCTACACCTTC

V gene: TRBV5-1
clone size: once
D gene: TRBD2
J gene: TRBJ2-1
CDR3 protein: CASSSGLAGGTKNEQFF
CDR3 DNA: TGCGCCAGCAGCTCCGGACTAGCGGGGGGCACCAAAAATGAGCAGTTCTTC

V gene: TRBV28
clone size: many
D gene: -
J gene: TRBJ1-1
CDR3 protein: CASSLSGQMNTEAFF
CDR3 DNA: TGTGCCAGCAGTTTATCAGGACAGATGAACACTGAAGCTTTCTTT

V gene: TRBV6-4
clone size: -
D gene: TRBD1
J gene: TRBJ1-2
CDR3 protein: CASRETGGRGYGYTF
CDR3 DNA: TGTGCCAGCAGAGAGACAGGGGGCCGGGGATATGGCTACACCTTC

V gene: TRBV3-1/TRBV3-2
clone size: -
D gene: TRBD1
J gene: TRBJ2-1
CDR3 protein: CASSQGAGQGRGEQFF
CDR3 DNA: TGTGCCAGCAGCCAAGGGGCCGGACAGGGGAGGGGTGAGCAGTTCTTC

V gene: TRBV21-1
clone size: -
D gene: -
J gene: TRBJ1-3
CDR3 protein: CASSKARGQGGGNTIYF
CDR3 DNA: TGTGCCAGCAGCAAAGCTCGGGGACAGGGGGGTGGAAACACCATATATTTT

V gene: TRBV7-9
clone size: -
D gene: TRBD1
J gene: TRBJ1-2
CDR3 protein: CASSITGQETYGYTF
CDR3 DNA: TGTGCCAGCAGCATAACGGGACAGGAAACCTATGGCTACACCTTC